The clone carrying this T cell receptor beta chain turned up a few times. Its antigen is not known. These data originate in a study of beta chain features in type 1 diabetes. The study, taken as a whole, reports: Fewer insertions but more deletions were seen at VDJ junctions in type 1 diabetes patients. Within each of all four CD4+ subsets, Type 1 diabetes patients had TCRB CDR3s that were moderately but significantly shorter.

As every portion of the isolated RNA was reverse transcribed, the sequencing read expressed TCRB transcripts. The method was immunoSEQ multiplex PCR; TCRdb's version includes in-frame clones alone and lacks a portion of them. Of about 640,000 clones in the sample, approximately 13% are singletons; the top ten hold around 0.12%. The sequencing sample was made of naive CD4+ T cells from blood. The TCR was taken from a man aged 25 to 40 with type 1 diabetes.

This CDR3 reads CSVGHTNNQPQHF. CDR3 coding DNA: TGCAGCGTTGGGCACACCAACAATCAGCCCCAGCATTTT. The chain recombines TRBV29-1 with TRBJ1-5; D unresolved. CDR3 length: 13 residues. V lost 4 bases to trimming and J lost 3 bases, with 10 bases between them. Germline assignment: CDR1 SQVTM and CDR2 ANQGSEA.